These T cell receptor delta chains were read from a single sample in a study of Vδ1+ human thymocytes. TCRdb repeated clone calling on the multiplex PCR reads with CATT. Of about 54,000 delta-chain clones listed, approximately 15% are singletons. Sequencing input: Vdelta1+ gamma-delta thymocytes from the thymus. The receptor set was obtained from a boy under three years old who had congenital heart surgery. The CDR3 runs from the conserved cysteine through the conserved F or W. A D gene is named only where the DNA matches it firmly. The size field is filled for only some rows; it gives once, few, many or a size class.

v_gene	d_gene	j_gene	abundance	CDR3aa	CDR3nt
TRDV1	-	TRDJ1	-	CALGEDRSASVILIRTDKLIF	TGTGCTCTTGGGGAAGACCGCTCAGCCTCGGTGATCCTTATCCGCACCGATAAACTCATCTTT
TRDV1	TRDD3	TRDJ1	-	CALGPPPAGDWGIIGTDKLIF	TGTGCTCTTGGGCCGCCTCCGGCCGGGGATTGGGGGATAATTGGAACCGATAAACTCATCTTT
TRDV1	TRDD3	TRDJ1	-	CALGELEATFPFGGYATVDKLIF	TGTGCTCTTGGGGAACTGGAGGCTACGTTCCCTTTTGGGGGATACGCCACGGTTGATAAACTCATCTTT
TRDV1	TRDD3	TRDJ1	-	CALGDLSTGGLKLIF	TGTGCTCTTGGGGACCTTAGTACTGGGGGCCTGAAACTCATCTTT
TRDV1	TRDD3	TRDJ1	-	CALGELPDWGPPLSGFYTDKLIF	TGTGCTCTTGGGGAACTTCCTGACTGGGGGCCACCCCTCTCGGGATTTTACACCGATAAACTCATCTTT
TRDV1	TRDD3	TRDJ1	-	CALVGPLSVLGVKYTDKLIF	TGTGCTCTTGTGGGTCCACTATCAGTACTGGGGGTCAAGTACACCGATAAACTCATCTTT
TRDV1	TRDD3	TRDJ1	few	CALGELGGTPLGSYTDKLIF	TGTGCTCTTGGGGAACTTGGAGGTACCCCACTGGGGAGTTACACCGATAAACTCATCTTT
TRDV1	-	TRDJ1	-	CALGESPRPPDLGGYTDKLIF	TGTGCTCTTGGGGAATCCCCCCGGCCTCCAGACTTGGGGGGCTACACCGATAAACTCATCTTT
TRDV1	TRDD3	TRDJ1	few	CALGERMGDTPDKLIF	TGTGCTCTTGGGGAAAGGATGGGGGATACGCCCGATAAACTCATCTTT
TRDV1	TRDD2	TRDJ1	few	CALGELNCLPKGQTDTDKLIF	TGTGCTCTTGGGGAACTGAATTGCCTTCCTAAGGGACAGACGGACACCGATAAACTCATCTTT
TRDV1	-	TRDJ1	few	CALGVLRKPSRAFRDPYTDKLIF	TGTGCTCTTGGGGTACTACGAAAGCCTTCCCGAGCCTTTCGGGACCCGTACACCGATAAACTCATCTTT
TRDV1	TRDD3	TRDJ1	-	CALGELRPTREMGGDRNKLIF	TGTGCTCTTGGGGAACTAAGGCCTACGAGAGAGATGGGGGGGGATCGAAATAAACTCATCTTT
TRDV1	-	TRDJ1	few	CALGERSGQLGAYTDKLIF	TGTGCTCTTGGGGAACGTTCGGGTCAGCTTGGAGCGTACACCGATAAACTCATCTTT
TRDV1	TRDD3	TRDJ1	-	CALGERLKRWGITLRTDKLIF	TGTGCTCTTGGGGAACGATTAAAAAGGTGGGGGATTACGCTTCGCACCGATAAACTCATCTTT
TRDV1	TRDD3	TRDJ1	-	CALGESFWGIEFPYTDKLIF	TGTGCTCTTGGGGAAAGCTTCTGGGGGATAGAATTCCCATACACCGATAAACTCATCTTT
TRDV1	TRDD3	TRDJ1	few	CALGEDRVECGVVLGDRSLHTDKLIF	TGTGCTCTTGGGGAAGATCGGGTGGAGTGCGGCGTCGTACTGGGGGATAGATCCCTTCACACCGATAAACTCATCTTT
TRDV1	TRDD3	TRDJ1	few	CALGEIWGIRGYTDKLIF	TGTGCTCTTGGGGAAATCTGGGGGATACGGGGGTACACCGATAAACTCATCTTT
TRDV1	-	TRDJ1	few	CALGEGITTGWGCLKLIF	TGTGCTCTTGGGGAAGGAATTACTACGGGCTGGGGATGCCTTAAACTCATCTTT
TRDV1	-	TRDJ1	-	CALGEPNPNPWGLTDKLIF	TGTGCTCTTGGGGAACCAAACCCTAATCCCTGGGGTTTAACCGATAAACTCATCTTT
TRDV1	-	TRDJ1	-	CALGDHETHPTLGYEGDKLIF	TGTGCTCTTGGGGACCATGAAACTCATCCTACGTTAGGATACGAAGGGGATAAACTCATCTTT
TRDV1	TRDD3	TRDJ1	-	CALGNQWGRDTGPRASYTDKLIF	TGTGCTCTTGGGAACCAATGGGGGAGGGATACGGGCCCTCGGGCTAGCTACACCGATAAACTCATCTTT
TRDV2	TRDD3	TRDJ1	many	CACDTGPILGDAHPYTDKLIF	TGTGCCTGTGACACCGGCCCTATACTGGGGGATGCCCATCCGTACACCGATAAACTCATCTTT
TRDV1	-	TRDJ1	-	CALGDYWAYTDKLIF	TGTGCTCTTGGGGACTACTGGGCCTACACCGATAAACTCATCTTT
TRDV1	-	TRDJ1	-	CALSDFLPGGTYTDKLIF	TGTGCTCTCTCGGACTTCCTACCTGGGGGAACATACACCGATAAACTCATCTTT
TRDV1	TRDD3	TRDJ1	few	CALGEPEWWGIGTDKLIF	TGTGCTCTTGGGGAACCAGAATGGTGGGGGATCGGCACCGATAAACTCATCTTT
TRDV1	TRDD3	TRDJ1	-	CALGESLYLLGDQLTDKLIF	TGTGCTCTTGGGGAATCGTTATACCTCCTGGGGGATCAACTCACCGATAAACTCATCTTT
TRDV2	TRDD3	TRDJ1	-	CACELLGGRTDKLIF	TGTGCCTGTGAACTACTGGGGGGCCGGACCGACAAACTCATCTTT
TRDV1	TRDD3	TRDJ1	few	CALGEVGRSGGFSASYTDKLIF	TGTGCTCTTGGGGAAGTGGGACGGTCTGGGGGATTTTCCGCATCGTACACCGATAAACTCATCTTT
TRDV1	TRDD3	TRDJ1	-	CALGDPTERTGGYWGTDKLIF	TGTGCTCTTGGGGACCCTACGGAACGTACTGGGGGATACTGGGGCACCGATAAACTCATCTTT
TRDV1	-	TRDJ1	few	CALGELAPAGTYTDKLIF	TGTGCTCTTGGGGAACTAGCTCCAGCGGGGACCTACACCGATAAACTCATCTTT
TRDV1	TRDD3	TRDJ1	few	CALGDAGGYRTSSWYTDKLIF	TGTGCTCTTGGGGACGCTGGGGGATACCGTACTTCTTCCTGGTACACCGATAAACTCATCTTT
TRDV1	TRDD3	TRDJ1	few	CALGEGTFNEYWGIRRTDKLIF	TGTGCTCTTGGGGAAGGAACCTTCAACGAGTACTGGGGGATACGCCGGACCGATAAACTCATCTTT
TRDV1	TRDD3	TRDJ1	-	CALGEVDLLGDIRDKLIF	TGTGCTCTTGGGGAAGTAGACCTACTGGGGGATATAAGGGATAAACTCATCTTT
TRDV1	TRDD3	TRDJ1	few	CALGGAVYWGIPRDTDKLIF	TGTGCTCTTGGGGGCGCCGTCTACTGGGGGATCCCCCGGGACACCGATAAACTCATCTTT
TRDV1	-	TRDJ1	few	CALGEKSSCTDKLIF	TGTGCTCTTGGGGAAAAGTCCTCATGCACCGATAAACTCATCTTT
TRDV1	TRDD3	TRDJ1	-	CALGELPLLGDGTDKLIF	TGTGCTCTTGGGGAACTTCCCTTACTGGGGGATGGCACCGATAAACTCATCTTT
TRDV1	-	TRDJ1	few	CALGESGPGWEYTDKLIF	TGTGCTCTTGGGGAAAGTGGGCCCGGCTGGGAGTACACCGATAAACTCATCTTT
TRDV1	TRDD3	TRDJ1	few	CALGEQTSHILGDQYTDKLIF	TGTGCTCTTGGGGAACAGACTTCCCACATACTGGGGGATCAGTACACCGATAAACTCATCTTT
TRDV1	TRDD3	TRDJ1	few	CALGDPGIWGIRGDKLIF	TGTGCTCTTGGGGACCCAGGCATCTGGGGGATACGCGGAGATAAACTCATCTTT
TRDV2	TRDD3	TRDJ1	-	CACDPTLGVENTDCTDKLIF	TGTGCCTGTGATCCCACACTGGGGGTTGAGAACACGGACTGCACCGATAAACTCATCTTT
TRDV1	TRDD3	TRDJ1	-	CALGELSQLYWGIPLTDKLIF	TGTGCTCTTGGGGAACTCTCCCAGCTCTACTGGGGGATACCTCTCACCGATAAACTCATCTTT
TRDV1	TRDD2	TRDJ1	few	CALGEGNFLPRTGFVRGLIF	TGTGCTCTTGGGGAAGGGAACTTCCTACCCCGAACTGGGTTTGTGCGTGGACTCATCTTT